The entry below gives a single T cell receptor (beta chain) sequence along with its context. This specimen belongs to a study of blood T cell repertoires in COVID-19. Study summary: Sources were T cells, B-cell-depleted T cells, or PBMCs; the material itself was cDNA or gDNA.

Original data processing: Amplifying reference gene primers gave estimates of nucleated cell counts. Assay used: immunoSEQ multiplex PCR; TCRdb lists only in-frame clones, some missing. V and J calls plus clone size are reproduced from that table; the DNA served to infer D and trimming. The sample contains about 100,000 clones, roughly 90% of which appear only once. Germline loops: CDR1 MNHEY, CDR2 SVGEGT. V lost 4 bases to trimming and J lost 2 bases; unmatched junction nucleotides: 5. The CDR3 extends over 14 amino acids. The chain joins TRBV6-2 or TRBV6-3 to TRBJ2-7; 7 nucleotides align to TRBD1. The receptor's source is a young man in a cohort sampled during active COVID-19. What was sequenced was peripheral blood. In DNA, the CDR3 is TGTGCCAGCAGTTTGCTTAGGGGGCCCTACGAGCAGTACTTC. Its protein is CASSLLRGPYEQYF.